Listed below are T cell receptor beta chains from one sample, sequenced in a study of shared T cell receptors in the human thymus. The table came from immunoSEQ multiplex PCR; TCRdb's copy has only in-frame clones and leaves some out. The sample contains about 380,000 clones, approximately 95% of which appear only once. The source material was thymocytes. These receptors originate from a human donor. Both conserved end residues are part of each CDR3. The D gene is left open where the match is weak. Not every row has a clone size; where given, it reads once, few, many or a size class.

V,J,size,D,DNA,CDR3
TRBV4-2,TRBJ2-5,-,-,TGTGCCAGCAGCCAACAGACTGGCGGGGTGGGGGAGACCCAGTACTTC,CASSQQTGGVGETQYF
TRBV5-4,TRBJ1-2,-,-,TGTGCCAGCAGCCCGAGGCTCACAGAGCTCTATGGCTACACCTTC,CASSPRLTELYGYTF
TRBV9,TRBJ2-3,-,TRBD2,TGTGCCAGCAGCCCCGGGACTAGTCCGAACAACACAGATACGCAGTATTTT,CASSPGTSPNNTDTQYF
TRBV14,TRBJ1-2,-,-,TGTGCCAGCAGCCAAGTAAAAGGCGGGGGCCTCTACACCTTC,CASSQVKGGGLYTF
TRBV29-1,TRBJ1-1,-,TRBD1,TGCAGCGTGGACACAGGGGCCGACACTGAAGCTTTCTTT,CSVDTGADTEAFF
TRBV6-5,TRBJ1-1,once,TRBD1,TGTGCCAGCAGTAAACCGGGACAGGGGAACACTGAAGCTTTCTTT,CASSKPGQGNTEAFF
TRBV7-9,TRBJ1-3,-,-,TGTGCCAGCAGCTTAGGCGGCCACTCTGGAAACACCATATATTTT,CASSLGGHSGNTIYF
TRBV7-9,TRBJ2-1,-,-,TGTGCCAGCAGCCCAGGCGACACCGACAATGAGCAGTTCTTC,CASSPGDTDNEQFF
TRBV6-5,TRBJ2-7,-,-,TGTGCCAGCAGCTCCCCCGGGGGCGAGCAGTACTTC,CASSSPGGEQYF
TRBV29-1,TRBJ2-3,-,TRBD1,TGCAGCGTATCCCGGTCTTACAGGGGATCTAGCACAGATACGCAGTATTTT,CSVSRSYRGSSTDTQYF